The clone carrying this T cell receptor beta chain was seen a few times. The antigen is undetermined. The V and J ends lost 5 bases and 10 bases, in that order; junction bases with no gene match: 17. CDR1 is LNHDA, CDR2 SQIVND, per germline (reference sequence). The CDR3 contains 16 residues. PCR involved 60 Vbeta and 13 Jbeta primers. Clones were sequenced by immunoSEQ multiplex PCR, and TCRdb holds only the in-frame ones, with some missing. In the table there are some 150,000 clones, roughly 76% of which are singletons. This record belongs to a study of cytomegalovirus exposure and HLA in healthy donors. Study results and caveats: Presence/absence analyses rested on an assumption that sequencing depth was roughly uniform across donors. At a 0.05 false discovery rate, a later analysis found over 15,000 TCR beta sequences to be associated with HLA alleles.

The chain is built from TRBV19 and TRBJ2-1; 7 positions match TRBD1. The specimen was PBMCs. The clonotype originates from a woman in her forties or fifties in good health and CMV-seronegative. CDR3 nucleotides: TGTGCCAGTAGTCCACAGGGGCCCCCTCCCTACGGGGAGCAGTTCTTC. Translating it yields CASSPQGPPPYGEQFF.